This section outlines one TCR beta chain sequence together with its context. Its specificity is not known. This specimen belongs to a study of blood T cells in healthy people across ages. Findings and caveats of the study: From one million sequenced T cells, diversity estimates were lower bounds.

The length of the CDR3 is 16 residues. Trimming took 4 bases from V and 0 from J; bases not matched to a gene: 5. The germline V gene encodes CDR1 SGDLS and CDR2 YYNGEE. Alongside a J-beta primer mix, a sample-barcoded 5' primer served in a second PCR lasting about 6 to 12 cycles. From the 5' RACE reads, TCRdb called clonotypes with MiXCR, one entry per CDR3 protein. The sample has more than 1 million distinct CDR3 sequences, around 45% seen once. The sample taken for sequencing was blood. The rearrangement uses TRBV9 and TRBJ2-4; 9 positions match TRBD2. This receptor was identified in a woman aged 60-70 years in good health. The DNA of the CDR3 is TGTGCCAGCAGCCCGGGACTAGCAAAAGCCAAAAACATTCAGTACTTC. This codes for CASSPGLAKAKNIQYF.